The 13 T cell receptor beta chains in this list originate from one sample, sequenced in a study of response to subunit inactivated influenza vaccine (dated by TCRdb to about 2018). Libraries were prepared through RT-PCR. Sequencing was performed on an Illumina HiSeq 2500. TCRdb reworked the public reads: Q25 trimming with fastp, MiXCR clone assembly, productive beta chains retained. Each record represents a unique CDR3 protein, reported with the most common genes and DNA among its rows. The sample data list about half a million distinct CDR3 sequences, and less than 10% of these were observed just once. The ten largest clones add up to 10% to 15% of the sample. Sequenced material: PBMCs from blood, taken less than 30 months after vaccination. The receptors derive from a man between 50 and 70 years old who received an inactivated influenza vaccine. Donor details come from another sample of the same person, matched by shared clones.

This clonotype was observed a few times. This chain connects TRBV5-1 to TRBJ2-3; 7 bases line up with TRBD1. Germline values: CDR1 SGHRS, CDR2 YFSETQ. The CDR3 length is 14 residues. V gave up 2 bases and J gave up 3 bases; unmatched junction bases: 3. CDR3 protein: CASSFQGDTDTQYF. In nucleotides, the CDR3 is TGCGCCAGCAGCTTTCAGGGGGATACAGATACGCAGTATTTT.

The chain uses TRBV5-6 and TRBJ2-3, with 7 bases aligning to TRBD1. Germline V gene data show CDR1 as SGHDT and CDR2 as YYEEEE. Unmatched junction bases numbered 13, after V lost 3 bases and J lost 3 bases. The CDR3 has 17 amino acids. The CDR3 region has the DNA TGTGCCAGCAGCTCACCCAACGACAGGGTATCAACAGATACGCAGTATTTT. Amino acid sequence: CASSSPNDRVSTDTQYF.

This clonotype occurred many times. The rearrangement joins TRBV20-1 to TRBJ2-1; D remains ambiguous. The CDR3 covers 11 residues. From germline, CDR1 is DFQATT and CDR2 SNEGSKA (reference sequence). V lost 6 bases and J lost 3, with 6 bases in between. The CDR3 sequence is CSAVGYNEQFF. The CDR3 bases are TGCAGTGCGGTGGGCTACAATGAGCAGTTCTTC.

The chain has TRBV18 and TRBJ1-3, with D perhaps TRBD1 (5 bases). Trimming removed 2 bases at V and 0 bases at J, with 11 bases between. Germline CDR1 reads KGHSH; CDR2 reads LQKENI. The CDR3 has 16 residues. The CDR3 DNA is TGTGCCAGCTCACCATCAGGGTTATCCTCTGGAAACACCATATATTTT. Its translation is CASSPSGLSSGNTIYF.

The V call is TRBV28, the J call TRBJ2-1; 9 nucleotides line up with TRBD2. CDR3 length equals 14 residues. Trimming cost V 3 bases and J 7 bases; bases outside gene matches: 4. CDR1 MDHEN and CDR2 SYDVKM come from the germline V gene. CDR3 nucleotide sequence: TGTGCCAGCAGTTTCACTAGCGGGCTTAATGAGCAGTTCTTC. As protein: CASSFTSGLNEQFF.

This clonotype was detected only a few times. The chain couples TRBV3-1 to TRBJ2-3; 7 nucleotides agree with TRBD2. CDR1 LGHDT and CDR2 YNNKEL come from the germline V gene (reference sequence). Trimming cost V 3 bases and J 3 bases; bases outside gene matches: 3. CDR3 length: 14 amino acids. As DNA, the CDR3 is TGTGCCAGCAGCCAGATGGGAGGGACAGATACGCAGTATTTT. Translation: CASSQMGGTDTQYF.

This clonotype was counted at least ten times. The J gene is TRBJ2-1, the V gene TRBV4-3, with 10 bases fitting TRBD2. V dropped 1 base and J dropped 5; count of bases not matched to a gene: 11. Germline CDR1 LGHNA, CDR2 YSLEER. This CDR3 spans 18 amino acids. The CDR3 protein is CASSQGGFGLAANNEQFF. As DNA, the CDR3 is TGCGCCAGCAGCCAAGGGGGTTTCGGACTAGCGGCGAACAATGAGCAGTTCTTC.

This clonotype appeared a few times. This sequence joins TRBV12-3 or TRBV12-4 and TRBJ2-1; tentatively, D is TRBD2 (6 bases). V dropped 3 bases and J dropped 2 bases, with 17 bases sitting between them. The CDR3 length is 17 residues. The DNA for the CDR3 is TGTGCCAGCAGTTTCGGGGGACCCTTACCTACCTACAATGAGCAGTTCTTC. It translates to CASSFGGPLPTYNEQFF.

This clonotype was counted a few times. The chain joins TRBV5-1 to TRBJ2-3; D is unclear. The CDR3 runs 15 residues. The V gene lost 1 base and the J gene lost 0 bases, with 9 bases spanning the gap. CDR1 SGHRS and CDR2 YFSETQ come from the germline V gene. The CDR3 bases are TGCGCCAGCAGCTTGTTCGGTCAAAGCACAGATACGCAGTATTTT. Translating it yields CASSLFGQSTDTQYF.

This clonotype was recorded many times. The chain links TRBV27 to TRBJ2-1, with 7 bases that match TRBD2. This CDR3 spans 17 amino acids. J was trimmed by 4 bases and V by 6 bases; bases with no gene match: 15. Germline V gene lookup returns CDR1 MNHEY and CDR2 SMNVEV (reference sequence). The CDR3 DNA follows: TGTGCCAGCAGCCACCAAAACTGGGCTAGCGGTTACAATGAGCAGTTCTTC. This translates into CASSHQNWASGYNEQFF.

This clonotype was detected ten times or more. CDR3 protein: CASSQVEVEKLFF. The CDR3 coding sequence is TGCGCCAGCAGCCAAGTCGAGGTTGAAAAACTGTTTTTT. The V and J genes are TRBV4-3 and TRBJ1-4, with D hard to call. Trimming took off 1 base at V and 7 bases at J, with 7 bases between the two ends. Germline assignment: CDR1 LGHNA and CDR2 YSLEER. The CDR3 contains 13 residues.

The CDR3 region has the DNA TGCAGCGCCCTGGCTCGGGGTGAGCAGTTCTTC. This codes for CSALARGEQFF. The J gene is TRBJ2-1, the V gene TRBV29-1; a weak D match, TRBD2 (5 bases). V lost 7 bases and J lost 9, with 13 bases in between. The germline V gene has CDR1 SQVTM and CDR2 ANQGSEA. CDR3 length: 11 amino acids.

There are many counts of this clonotype. The V call is TRBV6-2 or TRBV6-3, the J call TRBJ2-1, with 7 bases matching TRBD1. Germline V lookup: CDR1 MNHEY, CDR2 SVGEGT. V shed 10 bases, J shed 4 bases, and the junction held 7 bases outside the gene matches. The CDR3 covers 13 residues. This CDR3 is CATNRGRYNEQFF. CDR3 nucleotides: TGTGCCACCAACAGGGGCAGGTACAATGAGCAGTTCTTC.